This T cell receptor (beta chain) was observed in a study of blood T cell repertoires in COVID-19. Assay used: immunoSEQ multiplex PCR; TCRdb lists only in-frame clones, some missing. The sample comprises fewer than 600,000 clones, 85% to 90% of which are singletons, and less than 2% rests with the top ten. This CDR3 contains 14 residues. V lost 4 bases to trimming and J lost 7 bases, with 13 bases between them. The germline V gene encodes CDR1 SEHNR and CDR2 FQNEAQ (reference sequence). The rearrangement links TRBV7-9 to TRBJ1-4, with a possible D match to TRBD1 (5 bases). The receptor comes from a woman aged 40 to 50 who had recovered from COVID-19. Sequencing input: PBMCs or T cells enriched from blood (not recorded which). CDR3 protein: CASSSRTGLEKLFF. In nucleotides, the CDR3 is TGTGCCAGCAGCTCCAGGACGGGACTTGAAAAACTGTTTTTT. The full variable domain, in which reference TRBV7-9 and TRBJ1-4 provide the parts outside the CDR3, is DTGVSQNPRHKITKRGQNVTFRCDPISEHNRLYWYRQTLGQGPEFLTYFQNEAQLEKSRLLSDRFSAERPKGSFSTLEIQRTEQGDSAMYLCASSSRTGLEKLFFGSGTQLSVL.